A selection of T cell receptor beta chains follows, all from one sample in a study of OX40 agonist ivuxolimab in advanced cancers. Measured with immunoSEQ multiplex PCR; TCRdb has only the in-frame clones, and not every one. The data contain about 100,000 clones, approximately 90% of them singletons. This material consisted of CD4+ or CD8+ T cells sorted from blood, taken in a trial of the OX40 agonist ivuxolimab. Receptor source: an adult with an advanced solid tumor such as melanoma, head and neck, liver or kidney cancer. The CDR3 runs from the conserved cysteine through the conserved F or W. A D gene is named only where the DNA matches it firmly. Clone size appears in some rows only: once, few, many, or a class for an expanded clone.

abundance,v_gene,d_gene,j_gene,CDR3nt,CDR3aa
.,TRBV5-4,.,TRBJ2-3,TGTGCCAGCACCCCCTTTTTGACGGGAGGCACAGATACGCAGTATTTT,CASTPFLTGGTDTQYF
.,TRBV6-5,TRBD2,TRBJ2-4,TGTGCCAGCACGACTTCTAGCTCCGGGGGGGGCATTCAGTACTTC,CASTTSSSGGGIQYF
.,TRBV7-9,.,TRBJ2-3,TGTGCCAGCAGCTTAGCCCGGTCCTACACAGATACGCAGTATTTT,CASSLARSYTDTQYF
.,TRBV18,TRBD2,TRBJ2-7,TGTGCCAGCTCGCCGTCCGGGACTAGCGGGAGGGAGCAGTACTTC,CASSPSGTSGREQYF
.,TRBV18,.,TRBJ2-5,TGTGCCAGCTCACCAGACGAGACCCAGTACTTC,CASSPDETQYF
.,TRBV6-1,.,TRBJ1-3,TGTGCCAGCAGCCAGGGTTTTGGAAACACCATATATTTT,CASSQGFGNTIYF
.,TRBV29-1,TRBD1,TRBJ2-7,TGCAGCATCCGACAGGGGGCTGGCTACGAGCAGTACTTC,CSIRQGAGYEQYF
.,TRBV4-2,.,TRBJ2-2,TGTGCCAGCAGCCAAGGGTTTCTCGGGGAGCTGTTTTTT,CASSQGFLGELFF
.,TRBV7-6,TRBD1,TRBJ1-1,TGTGCCAGCAGCTTAAACAGGGGGCGGAACACTGAAGCTTTCTTT,CASSLNRGRNTEAFF
.,TRBV11-3,TRBD2,TRBJ2-2,TGTGCCAGCAGCTACCGACTAGCAGCGAACACCGGGGAGCTGTTTTTT,CASSYRLAANTGELFF
.,TRBV7-6,TRBD2,TRBJ2-2,TGTGCCAGCAGCGCGGGACTAGTTGGTGGGGAGCTGTTTTTT,CASSAGLVGGELFF
.,TRBV6-1,TRBD2,TRBJ2-2,TGTGCCAGCAGTGCCCTAGCGGGAGTCACCGGGGAGCTGTTTTTT,CASSALAGVTGELFF
few,TRBV21-1,.,TRBJ2-7,TGTGCCAGCAGCAAGGGTACGGGACAGGGGAGGGTGGTGCGGGAGCAGTACTTC,CASSKGTGQGRVVREQYF